Presented here are 11 T cell receptor beta chains from one specimen sequenced in a study of T-cell reconstitution after alpha-beta-depleted transplantation in children. Unique molecular identifiers were incorporated when the TCRbeta library was constructed. Via MiXCR, TCRdb re-called the PCR reads, giving one row per CDR3 protein. The repertoire holds a few hundred thousand distinct CDR3 sequences, with 7.5% to 10% as singletons. The specimen was PBMCs from the stem cell graft donor, collected from the stem cell graft. Receptors originate from a human donor who donated a stem cell graft to a child with SCID.

This clonotype was found many times. The V gene is TRBV2, the J gene TRBJ1-6, with TRBD1 matching over 10 bases. V dropped 7 bases and J dropped 8; count of bases not matched to a gene: 8. CDR3 length: 15 residues. Germline V gene sequence: CDR1 SNHLY, CDR2 FYNNEI. CDR3 bases: TGTGCCAGCATCGGGACAGGGGAACGATATTCACCCCTCCACTTT. Translated, it gives CASIGTGERYSPLHF.

Worth noting for this clonotype: A much larger clone sits a single nucleotide away, making a read error possible. The genes are TRBV27 and TRBJ1-2, with 8 bases identical to TRBD1. Germline V gives CDR1 MNHEY, CDR2 SMNVEV (reference sequence). The V gene end was trimmed by 8 bases and the J gene end by 12 bases; junction bases not matched to a gene: 14. The CDR3 spans 13 residues. CDR3 nucleotide sequence: TGTGCCAGCGGCCGAGTCGGGGCAGGGGGCCACACCTTC. Its protein product is CASGRVGAGGHTF.

There are a few counts of this clonotype. The chain carries TRBV7-2 and TRBJ2-2; D not certain. V was pared by 4 bases and J by 0 bases, with 6 bases between. Germline V gives CDR1 SGHTA, CDR2 FQGNSA. This CDR3 comprises 14 residues. The CDR3 DNA reads as TGTGCCAGCAGCTCGCAGGCGAACACCGGGGAGCTGTTTTTT. Its translation: CASSSQANTGELFF.

The chain combines TRBV12-3 or TRBV12-4 with TRBJ2-1; D not resolved. V was shortened by 3 bases and J by 10 bases, with 7 bases between the two germline ends. The CDR3 sequence is 11 residues long. The CDR3 reads CASSFMEEQFF. CDR3 DNA sequence: TGTGCCAGCAGTTTTATGGAGGAGCAGTTCTTC.

This clonotype was recorded many times. J is TRBJ2-7 and V is TRBV4-1; 9 bases map to TRBD1. The trim removed 1 base at V and 1 base at J, leaving 5 bases unmatched. This CDR3 is built from 16 residues. The V gene's germline CDR1 is MGHRA and CDR2 YSYEKL. CDR3 bases: TGCGCCAGCAGCCAAGTTTACGGGACAGGGTCCTACGAGCAGTACTTC. It codes for CASSQVYGTGSYEQYF.

This clonotype was counted ten times or more. This chain uses TRBV5-1 with TRBJ1-1; D is unclear. V dropped 2 bases and J dropped 1 base, with 12 bases sitting between them. This CDR3 region has 15 residues. Germline V CDR1 and CDR2: SGHRS, YFSETQ. This chain's CDR3 is CASSFMAGENTEAFF. The DNA of the CDR3 is TGCGCCAGCAGCTTCATGGCGGGAGAGAACACTGAAGCTTTCTTT.

This clonotype was recorded many times. The chain recombines TRBV6-5 with TRBJ1-5; maybe TRBD1 (6 bases). Germline CDR1 reads MNHEY; CDR2 reads SVGAGI. There are 14 residues in the CDR3. V lost 4 bases to trimming and J lost 6 bases, with 13 bases between them. DNA of the CDR3: TGTGCCAGCAGTTCCGGACAGTTGGGTCAGCCCCAGCATTTT. It codes for CASSSGQLGQPQHF.

This clonotype showed up many times. The rearrangement links TRBV20-1 to TRBJ2-7, with D tentatively TRBD1 or TRBD2 (5 bases each). Germline V lookup: CDR1 DFQATT, CDR2 SNEGSKA (reference sequence). This CDR3 has 15 residues. V was clipped by 0 bases and J by 5 bases, with 17 bases between them. As DNA, the CDR3 is TGCAGTGCTAGAGATAATCGTGGGACGGGCCACGAGCAGTACTTC. Its protein product is CSARDNRGTGHEQYF.

This clonotype was recorded a few times. The genes are TRBV7-2 and TRBJ1-2; TRBD1 matches at 7 bases. From germline, CDR1 is SGHTA and CDR2 FQGNSA. The trim removed 5 bases at V and 4 bases at J, leaving 10 bases unmatched. The CDR3 has 15 amino acids. The CDR3 DNA follows: TGTGCCAGCAGCCTCCAGGGACAGCAGTCCTATGGCTACACCTTC. Amino acid sequence: CASSLQGQQSYGYTF.

This clonotype was seen repeatedly, ten times or more. The rearrangement uses TRBV20-1 and TRBJ2-7, with D perhaps TRBD1 (7 bases). Per the germline V gene, CDR1 is DFQATT and CDR2 is SNEGSKA (reference sequence). The V end lost 0 bases, the J end lost 3 bases, and 15 bases lay between the germline ends. CDR3 length: 15 amino acids. The DNA of the CDR3 is TGCAGTGCTAGAGATGAGGGCAGGGGGGACTACGAGCAGTACTTC. This encodes CSARDEGRGDYEQYF.

In this sample, this clonotype turned up many times. This chain joins TRBV5-1 and TRBJ2-2; D ambiguous. The V end was cut by 0 bases, the J end by 6 bases, with 9 bases between. CDR3 length: 14 amino acids. From germline, CDR1 is SGHRS and CDR2 YFSETQ. In DNA form, the CDR3 reads TGCGCCAGCAGCTTGGCCTCATGGTCCGGGGAGCTGTTTTTT. It translates to CASSLASWSGELFF.